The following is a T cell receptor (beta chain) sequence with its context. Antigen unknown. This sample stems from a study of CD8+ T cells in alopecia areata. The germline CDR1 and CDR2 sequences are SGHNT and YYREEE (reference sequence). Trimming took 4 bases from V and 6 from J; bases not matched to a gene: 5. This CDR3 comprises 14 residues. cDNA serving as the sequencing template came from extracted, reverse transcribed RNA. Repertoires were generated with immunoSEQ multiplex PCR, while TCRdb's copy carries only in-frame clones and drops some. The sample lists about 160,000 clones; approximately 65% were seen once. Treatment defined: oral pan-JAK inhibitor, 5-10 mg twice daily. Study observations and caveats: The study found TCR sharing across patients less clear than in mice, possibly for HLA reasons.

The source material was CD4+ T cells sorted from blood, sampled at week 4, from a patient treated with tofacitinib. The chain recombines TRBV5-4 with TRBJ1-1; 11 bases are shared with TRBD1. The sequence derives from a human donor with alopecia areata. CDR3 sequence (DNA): TGTGCCAGCAGCAAGGACAGGGGGCTCTCTGAAGCTTTCTTT. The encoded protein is CASSKDRGLSEAFF.